The 20 T cell receptor beta chains in this list originate from one sample, sequenced in a study of cytomegalovirus exposure and HLA in healthy donors. The primer mix had 60 Vbeta and 13 Jbeta primers. Libraries were prepared by immunoSEQ multiplex PCR; TCRdb keeps only in-frame clonotypes and omits some of them. The table lists over 100,000 clones, approximately 82% of them singletons. Sequencing input: PBMCs. These receptor sequences come from a female donor in good health and CMV-seronegative.

This sequence joins TRBV6-1 and TRBJ2-1; 7 nucleotides agree with TRBD2. The CDR3 runs 13 residues. Germline V lookup: CDR1 MNHNS, CDR2 SASEGT. With 10 bases clipped from V and 3 bases from J, the junction kept 6 bases outside the gene matches. The CDR3 protein is CAIPSGVYNEQFF. The CDR3 nucleotides read TGTGCCATCCCTAGCGGAGTCTACAATGAGCAGTTCTTC.

The chain recombines TRBV7-2 with TRBJ1-2; D is possibly TRBD1 (6 bases). V was clipped by 5 bases and J by 8 bases, with 18 bases between them. The germline V gene encodes CDR1 SGHTA and CDR2 FQGNSA. The CDR3 consists of 14 residues. The CDR3 sequence is CASSLQEGGGGYTF. The CDR3 region has the DNA TGTGCCAGCAGCCTACAGGAGGGGGGGGGAGGCTACACCTTC. The full variable domain, rest sourced from reference TRBV7-2 and TRBJ1-2, is GAGVSQSPSNKVTEKGKDVELRCDPISGHTALYWYRQSLGQGLEFLIYFQGNSAPDKSGLPSDRFSAERTGGSVSTLTIQRTQQEDSAVYLCASSLQEGGGGYTFGSGTRLTVV.

The rearrangement uses TRBV4-1 and TRBJ2-7; possibly TRBD2 for D (5 bases). The V and J ends lost 0 bases and 2 bases respectively, with 14 bases between them. The CDR3 extends over 16 amino acids. Germline-derived CDR1 and CDR2 are MGHRA and YSYEKL. This CDR3 is CASSQDSVGVPYEQYF. The CDR3 nucleotides read TGCGCCAGCAGCCAAGATTCAGTGGGAGTTCCCTACGAGCAGTACTTC.

This chain uses TRBV9 with TRBJ2-3, with 11 bases aligning to TRBD2. The germline V gene encodes CDR1 SGDLS and CDR2 YYNGEE. Losses at the gene ends were 3 bases for V and 3 bases for J; bases not matched to a gene: 6. CDR3 length equals 16 residues. The CDR3 loop reads CASSEEVAGGTDTQYF. The CDR3 bases are TGTGCCAGCAGCGAGGAAGTAGCGGGAGGGACAGATACGCAGTATTTT.

This chain uses TRBV9 with TRBJ2-5, with 7 bases lining up with TRBD1. This CDR3 has 14 residues. V was pared by 3 bases and J by 4 bases, with 6 bases of the junction left unmatched. Germline CDR1 and CDR2: SGDLS and YYNGEE. CDR3 loop: CASSGDTGAETQYF. CDR3 DNA: TGTGCCAGCAGCGGAGATACAGGGGCAGAGACCCAGTACTTC. Complete variable domain (other parts from reference TRBV9 and TRBJ2-5): DSGVTQTPKHLITATGQRVTLRCSPRSGDLSVYWYQQSLDQGLQFLIQYYNGEERAKGNILERFSAQQFPDLHSELNLSSLELGDSALYFCASSGDTGAETQYFGPGTRLLVL.

The gene calls are TRBV6-5 and TRBJ2-5, with 13 bases aligning to TRBD2. Germline-derived CDR1 and CDR2 are MNHEY and SVGAGI. V trimming: 0 bases; J trimming: 11 bases; junction bases outside the gene matches: 6. This CDR3 is 15 amino acids long. In nucleotides, the CDR3 is TGTGCCAGCAGTTACTCGACTAGCGGGAGGATGGAGCAGTACTTC. The encoded protein is CASSYSTSGRMEQYF.

The genes are TRBV28 and TRBJ2-5; 7 positions match TRBD1. The CDR3 loop spans 14 amino acids. The germline V gene has CDR1 MDHEN and CDR2 SYDVKM. V lost 6 bases to trimming and J lost 1 base; unmatched junction nucleotides: 5. CDR3 DNA: TGTGCCAGCAGCCCGACAGGGACCCAAGAGACCCAGTACTTC. It codes for CASSPTGTQETQYF.

This sequence joins TRBV14 and TRBJ1-3; a weak D match, TRBD1 (6 bases). Germline CDR1 SGHDN, CDR2 FVKESK. Between the trimmed V and J ends, which lost 4 bases and 7 bases, there was a span of 14 bases. This CDR3 is built from 14 residues. The CDR3 here is CASSRSGGWNTIYF. The CDR3 DNA sequence: TGTGCCAGCAGCCGTTCGGGGGGCTGGAACACCATATATTTT.

V gene TRBV9 combines with J gene TRBJ2-5; maybe TRBD2 (6 bases). The CDR3 contains 14 residues. Trimming removed 4 bases at V and 1 base at J, with 11 bases between. CDR1 is SGDLS, CDR2 YYNGEE, per germline. In DNA form, the CDR3 reads TGTGCCAGCAGCTTCCGGGACTTCCAAGAGACCCAGTACTTC. Protein product: CASSFRDFQETQYF.

This chain links TRBV6-1 with TRBJ2-5; possibly TRBD1 for D (7 bases). The J call may be in error: the DNA end matches TRBJ2-7 better. From germline, CDR1 is MNHNS and CDR2 SASEGT. This CDR3 comprises 14 residues. The CDR3 here is CASSEWRGRYEQYF. The CDR3 DNA reads TGTGCCAGCAGTGAGTGGAGGGGGCGATACGAGCAGTACTTC.

This clone appeared a single time. The chain recombines TRBV7-3 with TRBJ2-3; TRBD1 aligns across 8 bases. The CDR3 contains 15 residues. V shed 2 bases, J shed 6 bases, and the junction held 7 bases outside the gene matches. CDR1 SGHTA and CDR2 FQGTGA come from the germline V gene. CDR3 in amino acids: CASSLSRGLLDTQYF. Written as DNA, the CDR3 is TGTGCCAGCAGCTTATCCAGGGGGCTCTTGGATACGCAGTATTTT.

The rearrangement links TRBV19 to TRBJ2-5; 8 bases are a match to TRBD1. Trimming removed 4 bases from V and 4 bases from J; junction bases left unmatched: 8. CDR1 and CDR2 from the germline V gene are LNHDA and SQIVND (reference sequence). The CDR3 length is 15 residues. CDR3 in amino acids: CASSKTGARGETQYF. CDR3 nucleotide sequence: TGTGCCAGTAGTAAGACAGGGGCGCGTGGAGAGACCCAGTACTTC.

The chain joins TRBV30 to TRBJ1-5; 9 bases line up with TRBD1. CDR1 is GTSNPN, CDR2 SVGIG, per germline (reference sequence). This CDR3 region has 13 residues. The ends lost 2 bases at V and 6 bases at J; junction bases unmatched: 2. CDR3 sequence: CAWSRQGGQPQHF. The CDR3 DNA is TGTGCCTGGAGTCGACAGGGGGGTCAGCCCCAGCATTTT.

This sequence joins TRBV5-1 and TRBJ1-6, with TRBD1 matching 9 bases. The CDR3 totals 17 residues. CDR1 and CDR2 (germline): SGHRS, YFSETQ. V lost 4 bases, J lost 4 bases, and 9 bases stayed unmatched. CDR3 in amino acids: CASSDDTGGEYNSPLHF. The CDR3 region has the DNA TGCGCCAGCAGCGACGATACAGGGGGCGAATATAATTCACCCCTCCACTTT.

This clone has only one observation. V and J are TRBV6-1 and TRBJ2-1; TRBD1 is a possible D gene (6 bases). The germline V and J ends were trimmed by 4 bases and 2 bases, with 9 bases remaining between them. CDR3 length: 14 residues. The germline CDR1 and CDR2 sequences are MNHNS and SASEGT. The DNA for the CDR3 is TGTGCCAGCAGTGTGGACAGCGCCTACAATGAGCAGTTCTTC. This codes for CASSVDSAYNEQFF.

This rearrangement joins TRBV7-3 to TRBJ2-3; the D is unclear. Per germline, CDR1 SGHTA and CDR2 FQGTGA. Deletions cut 5 bases from V and 0 bases from J, with 9 bases between. There are 14 residues in the CDR3. The CDR3 is CASSPSFSTDTQYF. The CDR3 coding sequence is TGTGCCAGCAGCCCAAGCTTTAGCACAGATACGCAGTATTTT. Supplemented by reference TRBV7-3 and TRBJ2-3, the full variable domain reads GAGVSQTPSNKVTEKGKYVELRCDPISGHTALYWYRQSLGQGPEFLIYFQGTGAADDSGLPNDRFFAVRPEGSVSTLKIQRTERGDSAVYLCASSPSFSTDTQYFGPGTRLTVL.

The chain has TRBV4-1 and TRBJ2-7; a possible D gene is TRBD1 (6 bases). Germline V gives CDR1 MGHRA, CDR2 YSYEKL. The CDR3 sequence is 13 residues long. V lost 1 base and J 4 bases, leaving 8 bases between the germline ends. The CDR3 region has the DNA TGCGCCAGCAGCCAAGGAACAGGGTACGAGCAGTACTTC. Its protein product is CASSQGTGYEQYF.

In its sample, this clone was seen once. The rearrangement links TRBV6-5 to TRBJ2-7; D gene uncertain. The V end was cut by 0 bases, the J end by 0 bases, with 9 bases between. The germline V gene has CDR1 MNHEY and CDR2 SVGAGI. This CDR3 comprises 15 residues. CDR3 sequence: CASSYSRRGSYEQYF. The CDR3 nucleotides read TGTGCCAGCAGTTACTCGAGGAGAGGCTCCTACGAGCAGTACTTC.

The chain has TRBV25-1 and TRBJ1-5; perhaps TRBD1 as D (6 bases). Germline assignment: CDR1 MGHDK and CDR2 SYGVNS. The CDR3 contains 15 residues. V was pared by 4 bases and J by 3 bases, with 13 bases between. CDR3 residues: CASSGNRDSNQPQHF. CDR3 DNA: TGTGCCAGCAGTGGAAACAGGGATTCCAATCAGCCCCAGCATTTT.

The chain joins TRBV29-1 to TRBJ2-2; 10 positions match TRBD2. CDR1 is SQVTM and CDR2 is ANQGSEA in the germline V gene. Trimming took 4 bases from V and 7 from J; bases not matched to a gene: 3. This CDR3 contains 13 residues. The chain's CDR3 is CSVGAGGVGELFF. CDR3 bases: TGCAGCGTTGGAGCGGGAGGGGTCGGGGAGCTGTTTTTT.